The 17 T cell receptor beta chains presented below share a single source sample, sequenced in a study of blood T cells in healthy people across ages. Sample-barcoded 5' priming and a J-beta primer mix drove a second PCR of roughly 6 to 12 cycles. A single record per CDR3 protein comes from TCRdb applying MiXCR to the 5' RACE reads. The sample includes fewer than 900,000 distinct CDR3 sequences, 35% to 40% of them seen just once. Sample: blood. The receptors were gathered from a man aged 18 to 29 in good health.

This clonotype was counted at least ten times. The chain couples TRBV29-1 to TRBJ1-2; D is ambiguous. The CDR3 is 10 residues long. The V gene lost 2 bases and the J gene lost 4 bases, with 2 bases spanning the gap. Germline-derived CDR1 and CDR2 are SQVTM and ANQGSEA. The CDR3 spells CSVESYGYTF. In DNA form, the CDR3 reads TGCAGCGTTGAAAGCTATGGCTACACCTTC.

Ten or more counts support this clonotype. V is TRBV7-9 and J is TRBJ2-7; D unclear. Germline CDR1 is SEHNR and CDR2 is FQNEAQ (reference sequence). The V gene lost 2 bases and the J gene lost 2 bases, with 7 bases spanning the gap. The CDR3 consists of 13 residues. The CDR3 spells CASSLRAAYEQYF. As DNA, the CDR3 is TGTGCCAGCAGCTTACGGGCGGCCTACGAGCAGTACTTC.

CDR3 loop: CASSEIFPAGEHTEAFF. The CDR3 DNA is TGTGCCAGCAGTGAAATTTTCCCGGCAGGGGAGCACACTGAAGCTTTCTTT. V is TRBV6-1 and J is TRBJ1-1; a weak D match, TRBD1 (6 bases). CDR3 length: 17 residues. Germline V gives CDR1 MNHNS, CDR2 SASEGT. Trimming stripped 2 bases from V and 3 bases from J, with 19 bases between.

V and J are TRBV7-2 and TRBJ2-5; the match to TRBD2 covers 8 bases. J was trimmed by 5 bases and V by 5 bases; bases with no gene match: 10. CDR3 length equals 15 residues. Germline CDR1 SGHTA, CDR2 FQGNSA. DNA of the CDR3: TGTGCCAGCAGCCGTTCGGGGGGGCAGGGGGAGACCCAGTACTTC. This encodes CASSRSGGQGETQYF.

This chain joins TRBV29-1 and TRBJ2-5, with 7 bases that match TRBD1. This CDR3 is built from 15 residues. Losses at the gene ends were 1 base for V and 11 bases for J; bases not matched to a gene: 16. Germline CDR1 and CDR2: SQVTM and ANQGSEA. CDR3 sequence reads: CSVEGWDRNYNEQYF. The CDR3 DNA reads as TGCAGCGTTGAAGGTTGGGACAGAAACTACAATGAGCAGTACTTC. Full variable domain (outside the CDR3, taken from reference TRBV29-1 and TRBJ2-5): SAVISQKPSRDICQRGTSLTIQCQVDSQVTMMFWYRQQPGQSLTLIATANQGSEATYESGFVIDKFPISRPNLTFSTLTVSNMSPEDSSIYLCSVEGWDRNYNEQYFGPGTRLLVL.

The CDR3 protein is CASSESPGTGGFNQPQHF. As DNA, the CDR3 is TGCGCCAGCAGTGAGTCTCCCGGGACGGGGGGTTTTAATCAGCCCCAGCATTTT. The V gene is TRBV10-2, the J gene TRBJ1-5, with D tentatively TRBD1 (5 bases). The CDR3 is made up of 18 amino acids. CDR1 and CDR2 (germline): WSHSY, SAAADI. Trimming removed 0 bases from V and 4 bases from J, with 19 bases in between.

The chain uses TRBV20-1 and TRBJ1-3; possibly TRBD1 for D (6 bases). CDR3 length: 15 residues. Trimming took 4 bases from V and 0 from J, leaving 13 bases between them. The germline CDR1 and CDR2 sequences are DFQATT and SNEGSKA (reference sequence). This CDR3 is CSAKTDSNSGNTIYF. CDR3 in DNA: TGCAGTGCTAAGACGGACAGCAACTCTGGAAACACCATATATTTT.

The table lists this clonotype with a few counts. The chain couples TRBV7-2 to TRBJ2-1; 11 positions match TRBD2. In germline, CDR1 is SGHTA, CDR2 FQGNSA. This CDR3 is 16 amino acids long. V gave up 1 base and J gave up 5 bases; unmatched junction bases: 4. DNA for the CDR3: TGTGCCAGCAGCTTAGAGTTAGCGGGGGGGGACAATGAGCAGTTCTTC. Residues: CASSLELAGGDNEQFF.

The chain combines TRBV20-1 with TRBJ1-6, with D possibly matching TRBD1 (6 bases). The CDR3 runs to 11 residues. The V end lost 6 bases, the J end lost 18 bases, and 18 bases lay between the germline ends. CDR1 and CDR2 (germline): DFQATT, SNEGSKA (reference sequence). The CDR3, as DNA: TGCAGTGCCAGGGGAGCCGCAACCCCCCACTTT. Protein: CSARGAATPHF.

A few counts support this clonotype. V is TRBV4-1 and J is TRBJ2-5; D not resolved. V lost 3 bases and J lost 1, with 12 bases in between. The CDR3 runs 15 residues. The germline CDR1 and CDR2 sequences are MGHRA and YSYEKL. The CDR3 region has the DNA TGCGCCAGCAGCCACTTAACCCGGGTCCAAGAGACCCAGTACTTC. It specifies CASSHLTRVQETQYF.

This sequence joins TRBV12-3 or TRBV12-4 and TRBJ1-2; D ambiguous. The length of the CDR3 is 14 residues. Trimming pared 3 bases from V and 7 bases from J, leaving 15 bases between. The CDR3 is CASSLVQERRGYTF. CDR3 coding DNA: TGTGCCAGCAGTTTGGTCCAGGAACGCCGTGGCTACACCTTC.

This clonotype has a handful of counts. This sequence joins TRBV20-1 and TRBJ1-1; a possible D gene is TRBD1 (5 bases). CDR3 length equals 13 residues. Trimming removed 7 bases from V and 1 base from J, with 13 bases in between. Germline-derived CDR1 and CDR2 are DFQATT and SNEGSKA (reference sequence). Written as DNA, the CDR3 is TGCAGTGTAACGACAGCTGAGAACACTGAAGCTTTCTTT. It specifies CSVTTAENTEAFF.

This clonotype was seen a few times. V and J are TRBV7-9 and TRBJ2-3, with 9 bases matching TRBD1. J lost 1 base, V lost 8 bases, and 13 bases had no gene match. Germline lookup yields CDR1 SEHNR and CDR2 FQNEAQ (reference sequence). This CDR3 contains 17 residues. CDR3 in amino acids: CASRPWSGQGRTDTQYF. CDR3 nucleotides: TGTGCCAGCCGCCCTTGGTCGGGACAGGGTCGCACAGATACGCAGTATTTT. Looking up the rest from reference TRBV7-9 and TRBJ2-3 gives the full variable domain: DTGVSQNPRHKITKRGQNVTFRCDPISEHNRLYWYRQTLGQGPEFLTYFQNEAQLEKSRLLSDRFSAERPKGSFSTLEIQRTEQGDSAMYLCASRPWSGQGRTDTQYFGPGTRLTVL.

A remark on this clonotype: Possible read error: a much larger clone is one base away. The V gene is TRBV29-1, the J gene TRBJ2-6; TRBD1 agrees at 9 bases. Trimming removed 3 bases from V and 0 bases from J; junction bases left unmatched: 12. CDR1 is SQVTM, CDR2 ANQGSEA, per germline. The CDR3 is made up of 19 amino acids. The CDR3 nucleotides read TGCAGCGTTGAGAGTAGCAGGAACAGGGGGCTCTCTGGGGCCAACGTCCTGACTTTC. Protein sequence: CSVESSRNRGLSGANVLTF.

The gene calls are TRBV20-1 and TRBJ1-5, with TRBD1 matching 7 bases. Germline loops: CDR1 DFQATT, CDR2 SNEGSKA (reference sequence). The CDR3 loop spans 16 amino acids. V lost 0 bases to trimming and J lost 1 base; unmatched junction nucleotides: 6. Written as DNA, the CDR3 is TGCAGTGCTAGAGATCCTGGACAGGAGAGCAATCAGCCCCAGCATTTT. Translating gives CSARDPGQESNQPQHF.

This clonotype was observed once. The gene calls are TRBV7-3 and TRBJ2-3; D uncertain. The CDR3 loop spans 11 amino acids. Trimming stripped 8 bases from V and 4 bases from J, with 7 bases between. Germline V gives CDR1 SGHTA, CDR2 FQGTGA. The CDR3 reads CASGNADTQYF. CDR3 bases: TGTGCCAGCGGTAACGCAGATACGCAGTATTTT.

This clonotype was recorded only once. This sequence joins TRBV10-3 and TRBJ2-4; weak D call: TRBD1 (7 bases). The J call may be in error: the DNA end matches TRBJ2-7 better. Germline V gene sequence: CDR1 ENHRY, CDR2 SYGVKD. The CDR3 runs to 15 residues. CDR3 nucleotide sequence: TGTGCCATCAGTGATTCCCAGGGGGGTCCCTACGAGCAGTACTTC. Translating gives CAISDSQGGPYEQYF.